Below are 7 T cell receptor beta chains sequenced from a single sample in a study of vaccination and CD4 T cells after COVID-19. These receptors have no known antigen. Documented treatment: roughly 10-day PBMC culture with coronavirus spike peptide pools or control peptides (ViraFEST assay). The Oncomine TCR Beta short-read assay was what sequenced the DNA obtained from cultured CD4+ T cells. TCRdb itself ran the PCR reads through MiXCR, one entry per CDR3 protein. The data hold some 9,800 distinct CDR3 sequences, with approximately 59% observed a single time. Sample: CD4+ T cells from blood, cultured in vitro. Source of these receptors: a human donor who had recovered from COVID-19.

This clonotype was seen more than once but under ten times. V gene TRBV6-2 or TRBV6-3 combines with J gene TRBJ1-2, with 10 nucleotides matching TRBD1. The CDR3 is made up of 15 amino acids. After removal of 2 bases from V and 3 bases from J, the junction contained 3 bases not matched to a gene. CDR1 and CDR2 (germline): MNHEY, SVGEGT. The CDR3 bases are TGTGCCAGCAGTTACCAGGACAGGGGGTACTATGGCTACACCTTC. Its translation: CASSYQDRGYYGYTF.

V usage is TRBV12-3 or TRBV12-4 and J usage is TRBJ1-1; TRBD1 agrees at 7 bases. J gave up 0 bases and V 5 bases, and 6 bases lay outside the gene matches. There are 15 residues in the CDR3. The CDR3 DNA is TGTGCCAGCAGTCCACAGGGGTCGATGAACACTGAAGCTTTCTTT. This codes for CASSPQGSMNTEAFF.

The chain couples TRBV6-1 to TRBJ1-1, with D maybe TRBD1 (6 bases). CDR1 MNHNS and CDR2 SASEGT come from the germline V gene. Trimming took 5 bases from V and 6 from J, leaving 19 bases between them. The CDR3 is 15 residues long. For the CDR3, the DNA is TGTGCCAGCAGTACCGAGGGGGTATTGGCGGCTGAAGCTTTCTTT. Protein: CASSTEGVLAAEAFF.

The chain is built from TRBV20-1 and TRBJ1-2; D is ambiguous. V was cut by 6 bases and J by 8 bases, with 19 bases left in between. Germline-derived CDR1 and CDR2 are DFQATT and SNEGSKA (reference sequence). The CDR3 runs to 13 residues. The CDR3 loop reads CSAGLSGVPGYTF. The CDR3 DNA reads TGCAGTGCCGGTCTCAGCGGGGTTCCAGGCTACACCTTC.

This rearrangement joins TRBV28 to TRBJ1-2; the D gene is possibly TRBD1 (5 bases). Germline CDR1 MDHEN, CDR2 SYDVKM. V dropped 2 bases and J dropped 9 bases, with 13 bases sitting between them. This CDR3 comprises 13 residues. The CDR3 loop reads CASSLRDGRSYTF. DNA of the CDR3: TGTGCCAGCAGTTTACGGGACGGACGTAGCTACACCTTC.

The table lists this clonotype with a count of one. The rearrangement uses TRBV6-2 or TRBV6-3 and TRBJ1-2; TRBD1 aligns across 7 bases. The CDR3 consists of 11 residues. The trim removed 8 bases at V and 6 bases at J, leaving 3 bases unmatched. CDR1 is MNHEY and CDR2 is SVGEGT in the germline V gene. The CDR3 sequence: CASQTGDGYTF. DNA of the CDR3: TGTGCCAGCCAAACAGGGGATGGCTACACCTTC.

The CDR3 DNA sequence: TGTGCCAGCAGTGAAGAAGGGGGGCAGAGCTACGAGCAGTACTTC. This translates into CASSEEGGQSYEQYF. The chain is built from TRBV2 and TRBJ2-7; perhaps D is TRBD1 or TRBD2 (6 bases each). This CDR3 is 15 amino acids long. V was clipped by 1 base and J by 3 bases, with 13 bases between them. Per germline, CDR1 SNHLY and CDR2 FYNNEI.